This entry describes one T cell receptor beta chain. Its antigen is still unknown. An assay was performed, and its level was deep. Original handling: Filtering differed because ImmunoSEQ produced junction-only sequences that carried no quality scores. The assay was immunoSEQ multiplex PCR, and TCRdb's table has in-frame clones only and misses some. The V and J calls and clone size were taken over from that table, and D and trimming were inferred from the DNA. The table shows some 2.3 million clones, with over 90% occurring only once. This specimen comes from a study of shared clonotypes between healthy human individuals. Overall study results and limits: Among a handful of donors, approximately 5.4% of naive CD4 clonotypes were found in common. When compared with the clonotypes that were shared by all four sorted-subset donors, the non-shared clonotypes turned out to have lower generation probabilities.

Germline CDR1 is GTSNPN and CDR2 is SVGIG (reference sequence). The CDR3 is 16 amino acids. V shed 3 bases, J shed 5 bases, and the junction held 14 bases outside the gene matches. The rearrangement links TRBV30 to TRBJ2-5; 8 bases are shared with TRBD1. The specimen sequenced was naive CD4+ T cells from PBMCs. As for subset: CD45RA+ positively selected. This TCR was recovered from a man in his late teens or twenties in good health. Some clones in this sample may be carry-over from other donors' samples. CDR3 residues: CAWSKLAGGRDETQYF. CDR3 DNA: TGTGCCTGGAGCAAACTAGCAGGGGGCAGGGATGAGACCCAGTACTTC.